This T cell receptor beta chain was sequenced in a study of immune evolution from preneoplasia to lung adenocarcinoma. The study's findings and limits: Normal lung had highest clonality; later lesions appeared denser, more diverse. Top clone frequencies peaked in normal lung, apparently declining through invasive adenocarcinoma.

With respect to this clone: Its antigen is not identified.

Method: immunoSEQ multiplex PCR; TCRdb's copy keeps in-frame clones and lacks some. The top ten hold less than 30% of the sample, which has approximately 5,000 clones, 75% to 80% seen once. The V gene lost 4 bases and the J gene lost 0 bases, with 10 bases spanning the gap. Looked up from germline, CDR1 is SEHNR and CDR2 is FQNEAQ (reference sequence). The CDR3 totals 15 residues. Patients had resection in Japan or China between the mid-2010s and the late 2010s. The TCR originated in a person aged 55 to 70 with lung adenocarcinoma. V is TRBV7-9 and J is TRBJ1-5; no reliable D call. What was sequenced was FFPE normal lung tissue adjacent to the tumor. The DNA for the CDR3 is TGTGCCAGCAGCTGGGGTAATTATAGCAATCAGCCCCAGCATTTT. This codes for CASSWGNYSNQPQHF.